This TCR beta chain came from a study of OX40 agonist ivuxolimab in advanced cancers. Germline V CDR1 and CDR2: MDHEN, SYDVKM. V was shortened by 8 bases and J by 0 bases, with 11 bases between the two germline ends. The CDR3 runs 14 residues. TCRdb's copy holds only in-frame clones and misses some; the assay was immunoSEQ multiplex PCR. This table holds roughly 97,000 clones, around nine tenths found once. Details on this clone: Other DNA sequences in the same sample also yield this CDR3.

The clonotype originates from an adult with an advanced solid tumor such as melanoma, head and neck, liver or kidney cancer. V and J are TRBV28 and TRBJ2-1, with D possibly TRBD2 on 5 matching bases. Sequencing used CD4+ or CD8+ T cells sorted from blood, obtained in a trial of the OX40 agonist ivuxolimab. The CDR3, as DNA: TGTGCCAGCCTTCCGGGGAGCTCCTACAATGAGCAGTTCTTC. The encoded protein is CASLPGSSYNEQFF.